This T cell receptor (beta chain) stems from a study of shared clonotypes between healthy human individuals. Study conclusions and caveats: Clonotype sharing levels among donors were expected to vary with sequencing depth.

In germline, CDR1 is MGHDK, CDR2 SYGVNS. V lost 3 bases, J lost 4 bases, and 6 bases lay in between. CDR3 length: 12 residues. Terminally differentiated effector memory CD45RA+ cells were left out of the naive CD8 fraction, which was CD45RO-negative and positively selected for CCR7. The assay was immunoSEQ multiplex PCR, and TCRdb's table has in-frame clones only and misses some. The sample holds about 2 million clones; approximately 94% are singletons and the top ten take around 1.2%. Comment on this clone: Its matching antigen is unknown.

This chain uses TRBV25-1 with TRBJ2-5, with D possibly TRBD2 on 5 matching bases. This receptor was obtained from a man in his late teens or twenties in good health. What was sequenced was naive CD8+ T cells sorted from blood. The CDR3 loop reads CASSDEGETQYF. The CDR3 DNA follows: TGTGCCAGCAGTGATGAGGGAGAGACCCAGTACTTC.